A selection of T cell receptor beta chains follows, all from one sample in a study of cytomegalovirus exposure and HLA in healthy donors. The data were produced by immunoSEQ multiplex PCR, yet TCRdb's version contains in-frame clones alone and is incomplete. The sample lists 89,000 or so clones, approximately 94% seen once, with approximately 1.1% in the top ten. The sample comprised PBMCs. The receptors shown here come from a young woman in good health and CMV-seropositive. Both conserved end residues are trimmed from each CDR3.

j_call,cdr3_length,v_call,cdr3_aa
TRBJ1-2,12,TRBV28,ASSFGQAYYGYT
TRBJ2-3,11,TRBV11-2,ASSFSPTDTQY
TRBJ2-1,15,TRBV28,ASSFPGTPSSYNEQF
TRBJ1-5,12,TRBV28,ASSLERLSQPQH
TRBJ1-5,15,TRBV19,ASTGTSRVMGNQPQH
TRBJ1-5,12,TRBV28,ASSLGGQGKPQH
TRBJ2-5,13,TRBV27,ASSLNWHPKETQY
TRBJ1-2,14,TRBV18,ASSPRGTAANYGYT
TRBJ2-1,13,TRBV28,ASTTGAFSYNEQF
TRBJ2-3,13,TRBV11-3,ASSFRGGHTDTQY
TRBJ1-2,13,TRBV11-2,ASSPSRTLNYGYT
TRBJ2-1,13,TRBV9,ASSVGQGPYNEQF
TRBJ2-1,15,TRBV19,ASSIGGGTSSYNEQF
TRBJ1-4,11,TRBV29-1,SASGATNEKLF
TRBJ2-3,14,TRBV7-2,ASSLVGTGGLDTQY
TRBJ2-7,14,TRBV4-1,ASSQIDRVLSYEQY
TRBJ2-7,12,TRBV9,ASSAGQGFDEQY
TRBJ2-1,11,TRBV30,AWSVRGGGEQF
TRBJ2-7,12,TRBV6-5,ASRSPGVSYEQY
TRBJ2-1,13,TRBV28,ATHPGLAYSDEQF
TRBJ1-5,12,TRBV7-2,ASSINPGRQPQH
TRBJ1-2,13,TRBV5-4,ATLGGGPANYGYT
TRBJ1-5,13,TRBV5-4,ASSQVGGSGQPQH
TRBJ2-3,14,TRBV5-1,ASSLYGPNPTDTQY
TRBJ2-1,13,TRBV5-1,ASSPGLAGVDEQF
TRBJ1-1,13,TRBV15,ATSRPTDSNTEAF
TRBJ2-7,11,TRBV19,ASSNQGANEQY
TRBJ2-7,14,TRBV28,ASSPLPGTGVFEQY
TRBJ2-7,12,TRBV30,AWSPKPTGYEQY
TRBJ2-5,14,TRBV7-2,ASSPMGLAGEETQY
TRBJ2-3,13,TRBV5-1,ASSSEGAPTDTQY
TRBJ2-1,12,TRBV27,ASSFFGEDNEQF
TRBJ2-5,11,TRBV7-9,ATRPEASGTQY
TRBJ2-7,11,TRBV7-6,ASSSGTTYEQY
TRBJ1-2,11,TRBV25-1,ASSGDRPYGYT
TRBJ2-1,10,TRBV2,ASSGQGHEQF
TRBJ2-5,12,TRBV28,ASSPGSGGETQY
TRBJ2-2,14,TRBV5-1,ASSLTGGRNTGELF